This passage covers 3 T cell receptor beta chains from one sample sequenced in a study of blood T cell repertoires in COVID-19. Clones were read by immunoSEQ multiplex PCR, and TCRdb kept only the in-frame ones, dropping some. The sample yields around 270,000 clones, approximately 85% seen once. The sequenced material came from peripheral blood. The receptors shown here come from a human donor with COVID-19, enrolled during active disease. The donor label of this sample is uncertain.

This chain joins TRBV9 and TRBJ2-2; 10 positions match TRBD1. Trimming took 4 bases from V and 3 from J; bases not matched to a gene: 9. Germline loops: CDR1 SGDLS, CDR2 YYNGEE. The CDR3 is 17 residues long. The CDR3 nucleotides are TGTGCCAGCAGCTATCGGCTGGGGACAGGGGACACCGGGGAGCTGTTTTTT. Translation: CASSYRLGTGDTGELFF.

The CDR3 sequence: CASTPAGGTGDILREKLFF. The DNA of the CDR3 is TGTGCCAGCACCCCGGCGGGCGGGACAGGGGATATTTTAAGGGAAAAACTGTTTTTT. The V call is TRBV27, the J call TRBJ1-4; TRBD1 agrees at 10 bases. There are 19 residues in the CDR3. J lost 8 bases, V lost 7 bases, and 22 bases had no gene match. The V gene's germline CDR1 is MNHEY and CDR2 SMNVEV (reference sequence).

To note about this clone: The same CDR3 also results from other DNA sequences found in this sample. V is TRBV4-3 and J is TRBJ2-7; 13 bases fit TRBD2. Losses at the gene ends were 0 bases for V and 3 bases for J; bases not matched to a gene: 2. The V gene's germline CDR1 is LGHNA and CDR2 YSLEER. CDR3 length: 16 residues. The CDR3 DNA reads as TGCGCCAGCAGCCAAGATAGGACTAGCGGGAGCTACGAGCAGTACTTC. This codes for CASSQDRTSGSYEQYF.